The T cell receptor beta chain under discussion was sequenced for a study of CD8+CD57+ T cells in acquired aplastic anemia. Study at large: The mean DNA yield obtained from sorted CD4+ and CD8+ cells came to approximately 3 ug.

Patients sequenced had flow cytometry evidence of CD8+CD57+ cell expansion. Patients were therapy-naive when their blood was sampled. TCR beta VDJ and CDR3 were profiled, and genomic DNA was the template. TCRdb recomputed calls from the reads with MiXCR, one row per CDR3 protein. The sample records about 160,000 distinct CDR3 sequences, 45% to 50% being singletons. The sample holds a few counts of this clonotype. There are 15 residues in the CDR3. V was clipped by 5 bases and J by 4 bases, with 16 bases between them. Per the germline V gene, CDR1 is KGHDR and CDR2 is SFDVKD. The chain uses TRBV24-1 and TRBJ2-5; D is perhaps TRBD2 (6 bases). The receptor's source is a human donor with aplastic anemia. The material sequenced was sorted CD4+, CD8+, or CD8+CD57+ T cells (not recorded which) from PBMCs. The CDR3 nucleotides are TGTGCCACCAGTGGGTCGGGAGTAACTAGAGAGACCCAGTACTTC. Encoded protein: CATSGSGVTRETQYF.